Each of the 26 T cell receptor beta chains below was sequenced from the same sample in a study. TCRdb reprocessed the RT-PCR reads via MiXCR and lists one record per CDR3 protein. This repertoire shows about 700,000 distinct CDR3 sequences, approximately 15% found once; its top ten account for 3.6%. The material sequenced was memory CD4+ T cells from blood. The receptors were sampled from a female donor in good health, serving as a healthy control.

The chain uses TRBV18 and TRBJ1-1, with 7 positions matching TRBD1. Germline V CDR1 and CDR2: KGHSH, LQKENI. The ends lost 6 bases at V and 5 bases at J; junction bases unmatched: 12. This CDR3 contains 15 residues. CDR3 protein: CASSVQGRWYTEAFF. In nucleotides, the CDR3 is TGTGCCAGCTCGGTACAGGGGAGATGGTATACTGAAGCTTTCTTT.

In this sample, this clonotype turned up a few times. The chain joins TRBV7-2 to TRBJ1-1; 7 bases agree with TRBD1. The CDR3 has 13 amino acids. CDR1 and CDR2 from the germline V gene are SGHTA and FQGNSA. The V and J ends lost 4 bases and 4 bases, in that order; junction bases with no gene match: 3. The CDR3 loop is CASSSGGVTEAFF. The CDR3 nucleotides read TGTGCCAGCAGCTCAGGGGGTGTCACTGAAGCTTTCTTT.

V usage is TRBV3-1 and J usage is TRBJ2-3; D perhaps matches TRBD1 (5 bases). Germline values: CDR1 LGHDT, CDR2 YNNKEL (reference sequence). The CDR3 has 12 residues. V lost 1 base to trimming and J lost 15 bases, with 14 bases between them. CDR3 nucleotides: TGTGCCAGCAGCCAAGGACAGCTAGTGTCCTATTTT. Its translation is CASSQGQLVSYF.

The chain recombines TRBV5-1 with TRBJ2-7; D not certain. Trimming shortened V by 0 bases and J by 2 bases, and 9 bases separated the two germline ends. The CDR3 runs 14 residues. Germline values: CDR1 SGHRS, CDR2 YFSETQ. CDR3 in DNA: TGCGCCAGCAGCTTGGAAGCCACTACCTACGAGCAGTACTTC. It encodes CASSLEATTYEQYF.

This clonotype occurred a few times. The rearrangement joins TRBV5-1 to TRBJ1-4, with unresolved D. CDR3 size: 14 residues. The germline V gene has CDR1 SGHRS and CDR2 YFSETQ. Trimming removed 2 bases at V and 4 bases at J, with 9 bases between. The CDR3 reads CASSFRGFNEKLFF. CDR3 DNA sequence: TGCGCCAGCAGCTTCCGAGGGTTTAATGAAAAACTGTTTTTT.

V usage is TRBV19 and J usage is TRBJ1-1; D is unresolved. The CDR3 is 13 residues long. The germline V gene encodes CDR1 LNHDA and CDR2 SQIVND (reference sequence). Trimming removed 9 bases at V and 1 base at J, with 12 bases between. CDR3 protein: CASSIQRNTEAFF. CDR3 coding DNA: TGTGCCAGCAGCATTCAGAGGAACACTGAAGCTTTCTTT. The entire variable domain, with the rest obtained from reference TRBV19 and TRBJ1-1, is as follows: DGGITQSPKYLFRKEGQNVTLSCEQNLNHDAMYWYRQDPGQGLRLIYYSQIVNDFQKGDIAEGYSVSREKKESFPLTVTSAQKNPTAFYLCASSIQRNTEAFFGQGTRLTVV.

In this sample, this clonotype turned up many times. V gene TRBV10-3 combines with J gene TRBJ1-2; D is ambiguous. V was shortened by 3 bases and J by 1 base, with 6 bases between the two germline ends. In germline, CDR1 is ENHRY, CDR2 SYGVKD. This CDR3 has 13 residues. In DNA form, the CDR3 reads TGTGCCATCAGTGACCAGAATAACTATGGCTACACCTTC. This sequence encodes CAISDQNNYGYTF.

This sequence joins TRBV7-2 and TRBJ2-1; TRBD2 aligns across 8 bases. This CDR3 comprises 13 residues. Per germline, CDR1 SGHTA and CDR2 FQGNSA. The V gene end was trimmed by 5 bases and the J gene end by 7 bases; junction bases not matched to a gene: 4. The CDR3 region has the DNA TGTGCCAGCAGCATCGGGAGGGCGAATGAGCAGTTCTTC. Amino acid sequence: CASSIGRANEQFF. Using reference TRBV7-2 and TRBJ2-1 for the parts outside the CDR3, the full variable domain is GAGVSQSPSNKVTEKGKDVELRCDPISGHTALYWYRQSLGQGLEFLIYFQGNSAPDKSGLPSDRFSAERTGGSVSTLTIQRTQQEDSAVYLCASSIGRANEQFFGPGTRLTVL.

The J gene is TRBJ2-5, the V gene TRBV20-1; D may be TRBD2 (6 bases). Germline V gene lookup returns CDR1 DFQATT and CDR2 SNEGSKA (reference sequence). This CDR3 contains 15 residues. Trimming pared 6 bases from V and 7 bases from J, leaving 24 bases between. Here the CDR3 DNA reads TGCAGTGCATACTCCGGAGGGACCTTAGCGTCGACCCAGTACTTC. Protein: CSAYSGGTLASTQYF.

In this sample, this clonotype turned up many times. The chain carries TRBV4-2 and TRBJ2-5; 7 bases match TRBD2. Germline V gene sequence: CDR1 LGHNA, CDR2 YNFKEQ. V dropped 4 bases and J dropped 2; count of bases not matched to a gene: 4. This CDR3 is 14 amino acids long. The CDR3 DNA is TGTGCCAGCAGCCGGAGCGGGGATCAAGAGACCCAGTACTTC. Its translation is CASSRSGDQETQYF.

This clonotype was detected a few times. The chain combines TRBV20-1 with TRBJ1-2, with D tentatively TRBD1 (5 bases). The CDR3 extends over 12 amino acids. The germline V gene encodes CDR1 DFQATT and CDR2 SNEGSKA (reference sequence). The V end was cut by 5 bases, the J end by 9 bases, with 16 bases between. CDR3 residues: CSAGAGSRRYTF. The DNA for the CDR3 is TGCAGTGCTGGGGCCGGCTCTCGACGCTACACCTTC.

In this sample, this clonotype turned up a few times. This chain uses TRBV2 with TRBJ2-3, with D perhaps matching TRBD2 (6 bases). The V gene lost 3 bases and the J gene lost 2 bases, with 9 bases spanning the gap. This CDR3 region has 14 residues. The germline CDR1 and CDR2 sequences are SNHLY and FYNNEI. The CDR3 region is CASSEDYATDTQYF. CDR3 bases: TGTGCCAGCAGTGAGGACTATGCCACAGATACGCAGTATTTT.

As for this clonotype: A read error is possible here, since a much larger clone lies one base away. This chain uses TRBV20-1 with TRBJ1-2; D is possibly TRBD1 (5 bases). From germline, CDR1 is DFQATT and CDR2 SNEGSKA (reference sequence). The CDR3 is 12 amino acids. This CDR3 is CSAERGNYSYTF. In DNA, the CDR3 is TGCAGTGCTGAGCGGGGCAACTATAGCTACACCTTC.

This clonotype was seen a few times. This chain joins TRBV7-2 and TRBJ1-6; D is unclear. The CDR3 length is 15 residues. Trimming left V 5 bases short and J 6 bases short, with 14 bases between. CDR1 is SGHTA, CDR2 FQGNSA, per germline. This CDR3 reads CASSPREGSNSPLHF. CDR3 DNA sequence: TGTGCCAGCAGCCCGCGGGAGGGTAGTAATTCACCCCTCCACTTT.

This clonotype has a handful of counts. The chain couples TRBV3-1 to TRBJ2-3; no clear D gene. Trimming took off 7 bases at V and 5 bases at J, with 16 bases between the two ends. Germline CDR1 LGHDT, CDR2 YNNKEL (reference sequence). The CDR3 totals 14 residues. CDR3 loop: CASTQREDGDTQYF. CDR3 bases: TGTGCCAGCACCCAGAGAGAAGATGGAGATACGCAGTATTTT.

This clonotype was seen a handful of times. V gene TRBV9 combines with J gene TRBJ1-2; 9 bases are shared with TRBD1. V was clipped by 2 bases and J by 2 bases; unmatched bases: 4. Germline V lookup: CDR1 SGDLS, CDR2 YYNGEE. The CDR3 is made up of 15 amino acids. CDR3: CASSVGQGGNYGYTF. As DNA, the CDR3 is TGTGCCAGCAGCGTGGGACAGGGAGGGAACTATGGCTACACCTTC.

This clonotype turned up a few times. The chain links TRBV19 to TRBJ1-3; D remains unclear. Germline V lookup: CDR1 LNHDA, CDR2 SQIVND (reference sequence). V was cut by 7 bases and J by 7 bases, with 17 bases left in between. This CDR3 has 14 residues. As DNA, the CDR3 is TGTGCCAGTACCCGCGGACCTTTCCGGAACACCATATATTTT. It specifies CASTRGPFRNTIYF.

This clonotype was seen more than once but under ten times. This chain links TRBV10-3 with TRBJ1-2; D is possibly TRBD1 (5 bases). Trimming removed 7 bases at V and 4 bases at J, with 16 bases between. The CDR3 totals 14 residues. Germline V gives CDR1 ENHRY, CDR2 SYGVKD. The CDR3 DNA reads TGTGCCATCATGGACCCGGGGGGTGGCTATGGCTACACCTTC. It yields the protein CAIMDPGGGYGYTF.

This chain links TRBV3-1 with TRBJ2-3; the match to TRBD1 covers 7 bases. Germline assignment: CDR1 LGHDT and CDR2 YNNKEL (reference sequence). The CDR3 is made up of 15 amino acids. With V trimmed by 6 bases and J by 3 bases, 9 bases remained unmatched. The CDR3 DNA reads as TGTGCCAGCAGTCTAAGACAGGGATCGACAGATACGCAGTATTTT. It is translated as CASSLRQGSTDTQYF.

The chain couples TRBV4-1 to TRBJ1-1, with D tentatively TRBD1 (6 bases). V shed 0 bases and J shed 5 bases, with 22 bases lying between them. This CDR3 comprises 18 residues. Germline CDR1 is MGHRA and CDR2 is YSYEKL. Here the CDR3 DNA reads TGCGCCAGCAGCCAAGATCAGGCAGGGGCGGAGGGTAGGACTGAAGCTTTCTTT. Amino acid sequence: CASSQDQAGAEGRTEAFF.

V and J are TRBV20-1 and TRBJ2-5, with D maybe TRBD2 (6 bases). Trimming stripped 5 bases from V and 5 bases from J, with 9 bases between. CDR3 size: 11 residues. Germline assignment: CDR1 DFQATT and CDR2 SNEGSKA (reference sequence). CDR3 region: CSARGYETQYF. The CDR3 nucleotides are TGCAGTGCTCGGGGGTACGAGACCCAGTACTTC.

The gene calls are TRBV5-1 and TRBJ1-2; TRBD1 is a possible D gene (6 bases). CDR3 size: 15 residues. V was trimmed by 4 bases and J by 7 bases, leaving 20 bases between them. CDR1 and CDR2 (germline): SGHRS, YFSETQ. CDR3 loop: CASSARQVVYGGYTF. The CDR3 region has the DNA TGCGCCAGCAGCGCCCGACAGGTGGTGTACGGTGGCTACACCTTC.

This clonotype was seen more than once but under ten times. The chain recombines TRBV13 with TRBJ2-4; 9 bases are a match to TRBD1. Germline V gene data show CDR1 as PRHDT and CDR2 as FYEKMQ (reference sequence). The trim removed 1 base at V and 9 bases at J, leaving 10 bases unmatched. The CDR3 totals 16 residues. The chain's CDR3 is CASSLAWTGVFGIQYF. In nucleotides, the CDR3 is TGTGCCAGCAGCTTAGCCTGGACAGGGGTTTTTGGCATTCAGTACTTC.

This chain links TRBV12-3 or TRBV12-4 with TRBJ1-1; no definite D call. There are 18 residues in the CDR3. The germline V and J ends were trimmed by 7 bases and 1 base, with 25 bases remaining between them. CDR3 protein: CASTVHMGGVGTNTEAFF. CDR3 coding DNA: TGTGCCAGCACCGTACACATGGGCGGGGTAGGTACGAACACTGAAGCTTTCTTT.

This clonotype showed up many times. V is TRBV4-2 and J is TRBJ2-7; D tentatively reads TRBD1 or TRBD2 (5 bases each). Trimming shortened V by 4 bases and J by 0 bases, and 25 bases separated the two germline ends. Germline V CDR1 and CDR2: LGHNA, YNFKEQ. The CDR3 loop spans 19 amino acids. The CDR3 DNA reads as TGTGCCAGCAGCCCCGAGTACCAAAGAGGGGAAGTGAGCTCCTACGAGCAGTACTTC. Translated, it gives CASSPEYQRGEVSSYEQYF.

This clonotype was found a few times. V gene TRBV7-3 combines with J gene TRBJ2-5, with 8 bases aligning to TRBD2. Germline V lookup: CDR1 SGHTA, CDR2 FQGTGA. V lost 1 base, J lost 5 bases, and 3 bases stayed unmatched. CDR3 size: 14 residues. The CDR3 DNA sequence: TGTGCCAGCAGCTTAAACCCGGGGGGGGAGACCCAGTACTTC. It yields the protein CASSLNPGGETQYF.